These 7 T cell receptor beta chains came from one sample sequenced in a study of blood T cells in healthy people across ages. PCR was performed a second time for 7 to 11 cycles using a sample-barcoded 5' primer and a J-beta primer mix. TCRdb used MiXCR to reprocess the 5' RACE reads, holding one entry per CDR3 protein. In the table there are about 730,000 distinct CDR3 sequences, around 40% of which are singletons. Sample: blood. These receptors all come from a woman aged 55-70 years in good health.

This clonotype showed up just a few times. The chain links TRBV6-5 to TRBJ1-1; D not certain. Germline-derived CDR1 and CDR2 are MNHEY and SVGAGI. The length of the CDR3 is 11 residues. V dropped 2 bases and J dropped 8 bases, with 6 bases sitting between them. CDR3 nucleotide sequence: TGTGCCAGCAGTTACCGGCGAGAAGCTTTCTTT. Encoded protein: CASSYRREAFF.

There are many counts of this clonotype. CDR3 nucleotide sequence: TGTGCCAGCAGCCCGTACCTCGCCTTAGCGCGAGAGGGGAATGAGCAGTTCTTC. This translates into CASSPYLALAREGNEQFF. The gene calls are TRBV7-2 and TRBJ2-1; the D gene could be TRBD1 or TRBD2 (5 bases each). Deletions cut 5 bases from V and 7 bases from J, with 27 bases between. CDR1 and CDR2 from the germline V gene are SGHTA and FQGNSA. The CDR3 covers 18 residues.

The chain combines TRBV20-1 with TRBJ1-2; D is possibly TRBD1 (5 bases). V was cut by 2 bases and J by 11 bases, with 12 bases left in between. The germline CDR1 and CDR2 sequences are DFQATT and SNEGSKA (reference sequence). The CDR3 totals 11 residues. This CDR3 reads CSARRGKPYTF. CDR3 DNA: TGCAGTGCTAGAAGGGGAAAGCCTTACACCTTC.

A note on this clonotype: A much larger clone sits a single nucleotide away, making a read error possible. The chain has TRBV7-3 and TRBJ2-1; D uncertain. This CDR3 is 13 amino acids long. Trimming removed 2 bases from V and 4 bases from J, with 6 bases in between. CDR1 and CDR2 from the germline V gene are SGHTA and FQGTGA. The CDR3 sequence is CASSLAKYNEQFF. The CDR3 region has the DNA TGTGCCAGCAGCTTAGCAAAATACAATGAGCAGTTCTTC.

This clonotype was seen only a few times. This sequence joins TRBV10-2 and TRBJ2-2; 7 nucleotides align to TRBD2. Germline V gene lookup returns CDR1 WSHSY and CDR2 SAAADI. The trim removed 3 bases at V and 5 bases at J, leaving 6 bases unmatched. The CDR3 runs to 15 residues. The CDR3 DNA reads as TGCGCCAGCAGTGACCCAGGGAGGGTGACCGGGGAGCTGTTTTTT. Translated: CASSDPGRVTGELFF.

This clonotype was recorded a few times. The rearrangement uses TRBV7-2 and TRBJ1-5; D is ambiguous. The CDR3 length is 15 residues. Germline values: CDR1 SGHTA, CDR2 FQGNSA. The V end lost 1 base, the J end lost 4 bases, and 11 bases lay between the germline ends. CDR3: CASSLVSAANQPQHF. CDR3 sequence (DNA): TGTGCCAGCAGCTTAGTTTCGGCAGCAAATCAGCCCCAGCATTTT.

This clonotype was observed at least ten times. J is TRBJ2-3 and V is TRBV9; D is ambiguous. Trimming left V 1 base short and J 0 bases short, with 9 bases between. The CDR3 loop spans 15 amino acids. Per germline, CDR1 SGDLS and CDR2 YYNGEE. The CDR3 bases are TGTGCCAGCAGCGTAAGTAGCTCAAGCACAGATACGCAGTATTTT. Translated, it gives CASSVSSSSTDTQYF.